This passage covers 10 T cell receptor beta chains from one sample sequenced in a study of CD8 T cells in ankylosing spondylitis. Via MiXCR, TCRdb re-called the 5' RACE reads, giving one row per CDR3 protein. This table has roughly 230,000 distinct CDR3 sequences, 15% to 20% appearing once. Sequencing input: blood, either unsorted or a sorted T cell fraction (not recorded which). The receptors shown here come from a male donor with ankylosing spondylitis or in good health (not recorded which).

This clonotype was observed a few times. The V gene is TRBV12-3 or TRBV12-4, the J gene TRBJ1-2; D is unresolved. CDR3 length: 13 residues. The ends were cut back, 3 bases at V and 2 bases at J, with 7 bases in the middle. The CDR3 region is CASSFTLNYGYTF. The CDR3 DNA reads as TGTGCCAGCAGTTTTACACTGAACTATGGCTACACCTTC.

The V call is TRBV6-1, the J call TRBJ1-5; no clear D. The CDR3 consists of 14 residues. Deletions cut 1 base from V and 4 bases from J, with 8 bases between. Looked up from germline, CDR1 is MNHNS and CDR2 is SASEGT. The CDR3 DNA follows: TGTGCCAGCAGTGAAGTCTCGGGGAATCAGCCCCAGCATTTT. Protein sequence: CASSEVSGNQPQHF.

V gene TRBV29-1 combines with J gene TRBJ2-1; 7 nucleotides match TRBD1. CDR3 length equals 16 residues. Germline-derived CDR1 and CDR2 are SQVTM and ANQGSEA. After removal of 4 bases from V and 1 base from J, the junction contained 10 bases not matched to a gene. The CDR3 DNA reads as TGCAGCGTTGTTAGAGCTGACAGGGAGTCCTACAATGAGCAGTTCTTC. Amino acids: CSVVRADRESYNEQFF.

This clonotype was observed many times. This rearrangement joins TRBV7-2 to TRBJ1-4; unclear D gene. The V and J ends lost 3 bases and 8 bases respectively, with 10 bases between them. The germline V gene has CDR1 SGHTA and CDR2 FQGNSA. The CDR3 consists of 13 residues. CDR3 loop: CASSFWSDEKLFF. The CDR3 region has the DNA TGTGCCAGCAGCTTTTGGTCTGACGAAAAACTGTTTTTT.

This clonotype was counted only a few times. The CDR3 nucleotides are TGTGCCAGCAGCCTTGGGACTAGCGGGGTCCGTAGTTCCTACGAGCAGTACTTC. As protein: CASSLGTSGVRSSYEQYF. The chain joins TRBV5-5 to TRBJ2-7, with 13 bases aligning to TRBD2. Looked up from germline, CDR1 is SGHKS and CDR2 is YYEKEE (reference sequence). Unmatched junction bases numbered 11, after V lost 4 bases and J lost 1 base. This CDR3 has 18 residues.

This clonotype was counted between two and nine times. The chain is built from TRBV27 and TRBJ2-5, with D possibly being TRBD2 (5 bases). Deletions cut 8 bases from V and 1 base from J, with 11 bases between. The germline gives CDR1 MNHEY, CDR2 SMNVEV (reference sequence). The CDR3 is 13 residues long. The CDR3 DNA sequence: TGTGCCAGCGGGTGGACTTTCCAAGAGACCCAGTACTTC. Protein: CASGWTFQETQYF.

This chain connects TRBV27 to TRBJ2-7; TRBD1 matches 10 bases. Germline-derived CDR1 and CDR2 are MNHEY and SMNVEV (reference sequence). The length of the CDR3 is 16 residues. V shed 3 bases and J 6 bases; nucleotides not matched to a gene: 11. DNA for the CDR3: TGTGCCAGCAGTTTCTCTTGGGACAGGGGACTCTCCGAGCAGTACTTC. The encoded protein is CASSFSWDRGLSEQYF.

V usage is TRBV29-1 and J usage is TRBJ2-2; the D is unclear. CDR3 length: 12 amino acids. Per the germline V gene, CDR1 is SQVTM and CDR2 is ANQGSEA. V was clipped by 4 bases and J by 1 base, with 4 bases between them. CDR3 DNA sequence: TGCAGCGTTGTGAAGAACACCGGGGAGCTGTTTTTT. Translating gives CSVVKNTGELFF.

This chain connects TRBV7-9 to TRBJ2-7, with 9 bases identical to TRBD2. Per the germline V gene, CDR1 is SEHNR and CDR2 is FQNEAQ (reference sequence). The CDR3 has 15 residues. V lost 4 bases to trimming and J lost 2 bases; unmatched junction nucleotides: 6. CDR3 in amino acids: CASSSLAGETYEQYF. DNA of the CDR3: TGTGCCAGCAGCTCACTAGCGGGTGAGACCTACGAGCAGTACTTC.

J is TRBJ2-7 and V is TRBV4-3, with 14 bases fitting TRBD2. V was clipped by 1 base and J by 5 bases; unmatched bases: 7. Germline V gene sequence: CDR1 LGHNA, CDR2 YSLEER. This CDR3 is built from 17 residues. CDR3 nucleotides: TGCGCCAGCAGCCAAGGGGCCAGGGGACTAGCGGGAGACGAGCAGTACTTC. Translated, it gives CASSQGARGLAGDEQYF.